A single sample gave rise to the 11 T cell receptor beta chains below, sequenced in a study of T cell clones after liver transplantation. The repertoire was sequenced with immunoSEQ multiplex PCR; TCRdb's copy has only in-frame clones and lacks some. This repertoire shows about 33,000 clones, over 85% found once; its top ten account for about 25%. The source was CD8+ T cells from blood, collected 12 months after liver transplant. These receptors all come from a human patient who received a liver transplant. A share of the T cells may be of graft donor origin.

This sequence joins TRBV30 and TRBJ1-1, with no clear D. V lost 2 bases, J lost 1 base, and 5 bases lay in between. Per the germline V gene, CDR1 is GTSNPN and CDR2 is SVGIG (reference sequence). CDR3 length: 12 amino acids. The CDR3: CAWSWGNTEAFF. As DNA, the CDR3 is TGTGCCTGGAGTTGGGGGAACACTGAAGCTTTCTTT.

This chain links TRBV7-2 with TRBJ2-7, with D perhaps matching TRBD1 or TRBD2 (5 bases each). Germline loops: CDR1 SGHTA, CDR2 FQGNSA. The germline V and J ends were trimmed by 5 bases and 5 bases, with 16 bases remaining between them. The CDR3 contains 14 residues. This CDR3 reads CASSLTRGINEQYF. Here the CDR3 DNA reads TGTGCCAGCAGCCTAACTAGGGGAATCAACGAGCAGTACTTC.

The V call is TRBV7-8, the J call TRBJ1-1; TRBD1 is a possible D gene (5 bases). Germline V gene sequence: CDR1 SGHVS, CDR2 FQNEAQ. The CDR3 totals 13 residues. V lost 4 bases and J 1 base, leaving 7 bases between the germline ends. The CDR3 region has the DNA TGTGCCAGCAGCTATACAGGGAACACTGAAGCTTTCTTT. Translation: CASSYTGNTEAFF.

The chain uses TRBV28 and TRBJ2-3; no firm D call. V shed 6 bases and J shed 4 bases, with 11 bases lying between them. In germline, CDR1 is MDHEN, CDR2 SYDVKM. This CDR3 has 13 amino acids. CDR3 amino acids: CASRPRRADTQYF. The CDR3 DNA sequence: TGTGCCAGCAGGCCAAGACGCGCAGATACGCAGTATTTT.

This chain joins TRBV11-3 and TRBJ2-3; 8 bases line up with TRBD2. V lost 6 bases, J lost 0 bases, and 14 bases stayed unmatched. The V gene's germline CDR1 is SGHNT and CDR2 YENEEA. The CDR3 has 18 residues. Here the CDR3 DNA reads TGTGCCAGCAGACAGGTGGCGGGAGGCACCCTGAGCACAGATACGCAGTATTTT. Amino acids: CASRQVAGGTLSTDTQYF.

For the CDR3, the DNA is TGTGCCAGCAGCGTAGAGGGTGGAGATACGCAGTATTTT. Translating gives CASSVEGGDTQYF. The V call is TRBV9, the J call TRBJ2-3; D gene ambiguous. The CDR3 extends over 13 amino acids. CDR1 is SGDLS, CDR2 YYNGEE, per germline. Trimming took off 0 bases at V and 5 bases at J, with 7 bases between the two ends.

The chain joins TRBV9 to TRBJ2-1; D uncertain. The CDR3 spans 15 residues. Looked up from germline, CDR1 is SGDLS and CDR2 is YYNGEE. The V end was cut by 0 bases, the J end by 0 bases, with 7 bases between. This CDR3 is CASSVGPDSYNEQFF. The CDR3, as DNA: TGTGCCAGCAGCGTAGGTCCTGACTCCTACAATGAGCAGTTCTTC. The variable domain in full, completed from reference TRBV9 and TRBJ2-1, reads DSGVTQTPKHLITATGQRVTLRCSPRSGDLSVYWYQQSLDQGLQFLIQYYNGEERAKGNILERFSAQQFPDLHSELNLSSLELGDSALYFCASSVGPDSYNEQFFGPGTRLTVL.

The V and J genes are TRBV28 and TRBJ2-1; tentative D call: TRBD2 (6 bases). V was trimmed by 1 base and J by 8 bases, leaving 15 bases between them. Germline V gene sequence: CDR1 MDHEN, CDR2 SYDVKM. The CDR3 is 15 amino acids. The CDR3 loop reads CASSLFAGGSDEQFF. CDR3 coding DNA: TGTGCCAGCAGTTTATTTGCCGGGGGTAGTGATGAGCAGTTCTTC.

The chain uses TRBV7-9 and TRBJ2-1; 8 bases are shared with TRBD1. Germline lookup yields CDR1 SEHNR and CDR2 FQNEAQ (reference sequence). There are 14 residues in the CDR3. V dropped 8 bases and J dropped 3; count of bases not matched to a gene: 6. CDR3 residues: CASDRGHGYNEQFF. The CDR3 DNA reads TGTGCCAGCGACAGGGGCCATGGCTACAATGAGCAGTTCTTC.

DNA of the CDR3: TGTGCCAGCAGCCAGCGGGACTCCTACGAGCAGTACTTC. This gives the protein CASSQRDSYEQYF. The chain uses TRBV5-6 and TRBJ2-7; 7 positions agree with TRBD2. With 4 bases clipped from V and 0 bases from J, the junction kept 1 base outside the gene matches. The CDR3 has 13 residues. Germline V gives CDR1 SGHDT, CDR2 YYEEEE. The full variable domain, rest sourced from reference TRBV5-6 and TRBJ2-7, is DAGVTQSPTHLIKTRGQQVTLRCSPKSGHDTVSWYQQALGQGPQFIFQYYEEEERQRGNFPDRFSGHQFPNYSSELNVNALLLGDSALYLCASSQRDSYEQYFGPGTRLTVT.

This sequence joins TRBV11-1 and TRBJ2-7, with TRBD2 matching 13 bases. The CDR3 runs 15 residues. Germline loops: CDR1 SGHAT, CDR2 FQDESV (reference sequence). Trimming removed 7 bases from V and 4 bases from J; junction bases left unmatched: 7. The DNA of the CDR3 is TGTGCCAGCACCGCGGGACTAGCGGGGACGTACGAGCAGTACTTC. It is translated as CASTAGLAGTYEQYF.